A single sample is the source of the 17 T cell receptor beta chains below, sequenced in a study of molecular identifiers for immune sequencing clone quantification. One entry per CDR3 protein, called by TCRdb with MiXCR from the PCR reads. This sample has approximately 550,000 distinct CDR3 sequences, with about 20% found just once. Sequenced sample: naive CD8+ T cells from blood, with Jurkat cell RNA spiked in. Indicated subset: FACS-sorted CD8+CD4-CCR7+CD45RA+ naive T cells. These receptors all stem from a human donor in good health. Some libraries in this study had Jurkat cell RNA spiked in.

This clonotype was seen a handful of times. Germline is not matched at one junction end, which may reflect a read error. V is TRBV7-6 and J is TRBJ2-2; TRBD2 matches at 9 bases. Per germline, CDR1 SGHVS and CDR2 FNYEAQ. This CDR3 spans 15 amino acids. In DNA form, the CDR3 reads TGTGCCAGCAGCTTAGGGACTAGCGAAAGCCGGGGATTGGTTTTT. Translating it yields CASSLGTSESRGLVF.

On this clonotype itself: A much larger clone sits a single nucleotide away, making a read error possible. This sequence joins TRBV9 and TRBJ2-5; D is unclear. CDR3 size: 14 residues. CDR1 is SGDLS, CDR2 YYNGEE, per germline. CDR3 in amino acids: CASSVERYQETRYF. CDR3 nucleotides: TGTGCCAGCAGCGTAGAAAGGTACCAAGAGACCCGGTACTTC. Complete variable domain (other parts from reference TRBV9 and TRBJ2-5): DSGVTQTPKHLITATGQRVTLRCSPRSGDLSVYWYQQSLDQGLQFLIQYYNGEERAKGNILERFSAQQFPDLHSELNLSSLELGDSALYFCASSVERYQETRYFGPGTRLLVL.

The chain recombines TRBV12-3 or TRBV12-4 with TRBJ2-5, with TRBD1 identical over 7 bases. CDR3 length: 15 amino acids. The V and J ends lost 7 bases and 6 bases, in that order; junction bases with no gene match: 14. Here the CDR3 reads CASTSTSGRGKTQYF. The CDR3, as DNA: TGTGCCAGCACCTCCACTTCGGGCAGGGGGAAGACCCAGTACTTC.

This clonotype has ten or more counts. This chain joins TRBV6-2 or TRBV6-3 and TRBJ2-2; maybe TRBD2 (5 bases). Germline values: CDR1 MNHEY, CDR2 SVGEGT. CDR3 length equals 17 residues. The ends were cut back, 3 bases at V and 4 bases at J, with 18 bases in the middle. Here the CDR3 reads CASSYLAIESGTGELFF. The CDR3 DNA reads TGTGCCAGCAGTTATCTAGCAATTGAAAGTGGCACCGGGGAGCTGTTTTTT.

This clonotype was picked up many times. This chain joins TRBV5-5 and TRBJ2-3; D possibly matches TRBD1 or TRBD2 (6 bases each). Germline CDR1 reads SGHKS; CDR2 reads YYEKEE (reference sequence). The CDR3 runs 16 residues. V was shortened by 0 bases and J by 0 bases, with 11 bases between the two germline ends. The CDR3, as DNA: TGTGCCAGCAGCTTGGAGGGGGGCTCGAGCACAGATACGCAGTATTTT. Translation: CASSLEGGSSTDTQYF.

The table lists this clonotype with many counts. The V and J genes are TRBV11-2 and TRBJ2-3; D uncertain. Germline V gives CDR1 SGHAT, CDR2 FQNNGV. This CDR3 has 11 residues. Trimming left V 1 base short and J 10 bases short, with 6 bases between. CDR3 in amino acids: CASSLGLAQYF. CDR3 nucleotide sequence: TGTGCCAGCAGCTTAGGGCTCGCGCAGTATTTT. Variable domain in full (rest from reference TRBV11-2 and TRBJ2-3): EAGVAQSPRYKIIEKRQSVAFWCNPISGHATLYWYQQILGQGPKLLIQFQNNGVVDDSQLPKDRFSAERLKGVDSTLKIQPAKLEDSAVYLCASSLGLAQYFGPGTRLTVL.

In this sample, this clonotype turned up many times. The J gene is TRBJ2-7, the V gene TRBV27, with D unresolved. V gave up 3 bases and J gave up 2 bases, with 11 bases separating them. This CDR3 comprises 14 residues. Germline V CDR1 and CDR2: MNHEY, SMNVEV (reference sequence). The CDR3 nucleotides are TGTGCCAGCAGTTTTGGACCGAACGCCTACGAGCAGTACTTC. This encodes CASSFGPNAYEQYF.

This clonotype was recorded at least ten times. V gene TRBV12-3 or TRBV12-4 combines with J gene TRBJ1-1, with TRBD1 identical over 10 bases. Unmatched junction bases numbered 12, after V lost 5 bases and J lost 0 bases. The CDR3 totals 18 residues. Written as DNA, the CDR3 is TGTGCCAGCAGTCGAGCCGGGACAGGGGACTCGATGAACACTGAAGCTTTCTTT. Its protein product is CASSRAGTGDSMNTEAFF.

This clonotype was found many times. CDR3 amino acids: CASSEGVLGQSETQYF. DNA for the CDR3: TGTGCCAGCAGTGAGGGTGTCCTGGGGCAGTCTGAGACCCAGTACTTC. The V and J genes are TRBV12-3 or TRBV12-4 and TRBJ2-5; D is possibly TRBD1 or TRBD2 (5 bases each). The V end was cut by 5 bases, the J end by 5 bases, with 21 bases between. CDR3 length: 16 residues.

The chain is built from TRBV15 and TRBJ1-5; D possibly corresponds to TRBD1 (6 bases). The germline CDR1 and CDR2 sequences are LNHNV and YYDKDF (reference sequence). The CDR3 sequence is 16 residues long. V was trimmed by 5 bases and J by 9 bases, leaving 23 bases between them. The CDR3 is CATSPQGTESMGPQHF. CDR3 nucleotides: TGTGCCACCAGCCCACAGGGAACCGAAAGTATGGGGCCCCAGCATTTT.

The rearrangement uses TRBV9 and TRBJ2-3; D remains unclear. Trimming stripped 0 bases from V and 2 bases from J, with 7 bases between. Germline V gene data show CDR1 as SGDLS and CDR2 as YYNGEE. The length of the CDR3 is 14 residues. CDR3 nucleotides: TGTGCCAGCAGCGTAGAGCGTGTCACAGATACGCAGTATTTT. This codes for CASSVERVTDTQYF.

As concerns this clonotype: A read error may be the cause here, since a much bigger clone is one base away. The chain links TRBV28 to TRBJ2-7; 15 nucleotides agree with TRBD2. The CDR3 loop spans 18 amino acids. Germline V gives CDR1 MDHEN, CDR2 SYDVKM. V trimming: 2 bases; J trimming: 2 bases; junction bases outside the gene matches: 7. CDR3 coding DNA: TGTGCCAGCAGTTTAGGACTAGCGGGAGGGTCCCAGACCTACGAGCAGTACTTC. Translation: CASSLGLAGGSQTYEQYF.

This clonotype was seen many times. J is TRBJ2-5 and V is TRBV7-9; no clear D. The germline V and J ends were trimmed by 5 bases and 0 bases, with 16 bases remaining between them. The germline V gene has CDR1 SEHNR and CDR2 FQNEAQ (reference sequence). The CDR3 runs 16 residues. As DNA, the CDR3 is TGTGCCAGCAGCCTATTTACGCCCATGTACCAAGAGACCCAGTACTTC. Amino acids: CASSLFTPMYQETQYF.

This clonotype was counted between two and nine times. The chain links TRBV30 to TRBJ2-7; 7 bases are a match to TRBD2. In germline, CDR1 is GTSNPN, CDR2 SVGIG (reference sequence). V dropped 1 base and J dropped 0; count of bases not matched to a gene: 6. This CDR3 spans 15 amino acids. CDR3 sequence: CAWSDWEGPSYEQYF. CDR3 in DNA: TGTGCCTGGAGTGATTGGGAGGGTCCCTCCTACGAGCAGTACTTC.

This clonotype showed up just a few times. The CDR3 protein is CATSDSERDESGANVLTF. The DNA for the CDR3 is TGTGCCACCAGTGATTCAGAGCGGGACGAATCTGGGGCCAACGTCCTGACTTTC. The chain uses TRBV24-1 and TRBJ2-6; TRBD2 aligns across 7 bases. V lost 2 bases to trimming and J lost 1 base; unmatched junction nucleotides: 7. The CDR3 covers 18 residues. Germline values: CDR1 KGHDR, CDR2 SFDVKD.

This clonotype came up a few times. This may be a read error: a much more frequent sequence differs by one nucleotide. The rearrangement links TRBV6-5 to TRBJ1-1; D remains unclear. The ends were cut back, 0 bases at V and 4 bases at J, with 12 bases in the middle. Germline assignment: CDR1 MNHEY and CDR2 SVGAGI. CDR3 length: 15 residues. The CDR3 region has the DNA TGTGCCAGCAGTTACTCCCGACGGGGAGGCACTGAAGCTTTCTTT. Amino acids: CASSYSRRGGTEAFF.

This clonotype was observed many times. The chain uses TRBV13 and TRBJ1-1; TRBD1 is a possible D gene (6 bases). V dropped 6 bases and J dropped 3 bases, with 11 bases sitting between them. The CDR3 totals 13 residues. The V gene's germline CDR1 is PRHDT and CDR2 FYEKMQ (reference sequence). CDR3 sequence reads: CASSSQGYTEAFF. As DNA, the CDR3 is TGTGCCAGCAGTTCACAGGGTTACACTGAAGCTTTCTTT.